Listed below are T cell receptor beta chains from one sample, sequenced in a study of T cell changes during pregnancy in multiple sclerosis. The assay was immunoSEQ multiplex PCR, and TCRdb's table has in-frame clones only and misses some. The sample contains over 85,000 clones, roughly 90% of which appear only once. The specimen comprised peripheral blood, sampled in the first trimester of pregnancy. The receptors come from a female donor in good health, enrolled as a control in a pregnancy study. CDR3s include the opening cysteine and the closing phenylalanine or tryptophan. Each record gives: D gene, clone size, J gene, V gene, CDR3 protein, CDR3 DNA. The D gene is left open where the match is weak. Not all rows give a size; the values are once, few, many and, for expanded clones, a class.

d_gene: .
abundance: .
j_gene: TRBJ1-1
v_gene: TRBV5-6
CDR3aa: CASSLYGGGETNTEAFF
CDR3nt: TGTGCCAGCAGCTTGTATGGGGGAGGGGAGACCAACACTGAAGCTTTCTTT

d_gene: TRBD2
abundance: .
j_gene: TRBJ2-3
v_gene: TRBV9
CDR3aa: CASSVGLAPYTDTQYF
CDR3nt: TGTGCCAGCAGCGTAGGACTAGCGCCCTACACAGATACGCAGTATTTT

d_gene: .
abundance: .
j_gene: TRBJ1-1
v_gene: TRBV28
CDR3aa: CASSPRRSGNTEAFF
CDR3nt: TGTGCCAGCAGTCCCCGGCGGAGTGGGAACACTGAAGCTTTCTTT

d_gene: .
abundance: .
j_gene: TRBJ2-2
v_gene: TRBV14
CDR3aa: CASSQLGRGGELFF
CDR3nt: TGTGCCAGCAGCCAACTAGGGCGGGGCGGGGAGCTGTTTTTT

d_gene: .
abundance: once
j_gene: TRBJ2-1
v_gene: TRBV7-8
CDR3aa: CASSLSRVGEQFF
CDR3nt: TGTGCCAGCAGCTTATCCAGGGTAGGTGAGCAGTTCTTC

d_gene: .
abundance: .
j_gene: TRBJ2-5
v_gene: TRBV7-9
CDR3aa: CASSLGGGAQETQYF
CDR3nt: TGTGCCAGCAGCTTAGGGGGCGGCGCCCAAGAGACCCAGTACTTC

d_gene: TRBD1
abundance: .
j_gene: TRBJ2-2
v_gene: TRBV5-1
CDR3aa: CASSLAGGQGSIGELFF
CDR3nt: TGCGCCAGCAGCTTGGCCGGGGGACAGGGAAGTATCGGGGAGCTGTTTTTT

d_gene: TRBD1
abundance: .
j_gene: TRBJ1-1
v_gene: TRBV4-2
CDR3aa: CASSQDGTGSLNTEAFF
CDR3nt: TGTGCCAGCAGCCAAGATGGGACAGGGAGCCTGAACACTGAAGCTTTCTTT

d_gene: TRBD1
abundance: .
j_gene: TRBJ2-1
v_gene: TRBV4-3
CDR3aa: CASSQEGTGSPYNEQFF
CDR3nt: TGCGCCAGCAGCCAAGAGGGGACAGGGAGTCCCTACAATGAGCAGTTCTTC

d_gene: .
abundance: .
j_gene: TRBJ1-5
v_gene: TRBV5-8
CDR3aa: CASSLVTGGGQPQHF
CDR3nt: TGTGCCAGCAGCTTGGTAACCGGGGGTGGGCAGCCCCAGCATTTT

d_gene: .
abundance: .
j_gene: TRBJ2-5
v_gene: TRBV13
CDR3aa: CASSLAGVQYF
CDR3nt: TGTGCCAGCAGCTTAGCGGGAGTCCAGTACTTC

d_gene: .
abundance: .
j_gene: TRBJ1-3
v_gene: TRBV7-3
CDR3aa: CASSYSSGSGNTIYF
CDR3nt: TGTGCCAGCAGCTACAGTTCCGGCTCTGGAAACACCATATATTTT

d_gene: TRBD2
abundance: .
j_gene: TRBJ2-7
v_gene: TRBV6-6
CDR3aa: CASRTSGRSYEQYF
CDR3nt: TGTGCCAGCCGTACTAGCGGGAGAAGCTACGAGCAGTACTTC

d_gene: .
abundance: .
j_gene: TRBJ2-1
v_gene: TRBV29-1
CDR3aa: CSARYRDGGHEQFF
CDR3nt: TGCAGCGCCCGGTACCGGGACGGGGGGCATGAGCAGTTCTTC

d_gene: TRBD1
abundance: .
j_gene: TRBJ2-3
v_gene: TRBV4-3
CDR3aa: CASSLFWDRGTDTQYF
CDR3nt: TGCGCCAGCAGTCTCTTTTGGGACAGGGGGACAGATACGCAGTATTTT

d_gene: .
abundance: few
j_gene: TRBJ2-2
v_gene: TRBV4-2
CDR3aa: CASSQGVGTGELFF
CDR3nt: TGTGCCAGCAGCCAAGGAGTTGGCACCGGGGAGCTGTTTTTT

d_gene: .
abundance: .
j_gene: TRBJ2-5
v_gene: TRBV7-3
CDR3aa: CASSPIGPQSGTQYF
CDR3nt: TGTGCCAGCAGCCCAATCGGTCCACAAAGCGGGACCCAGTACTTC

d_gene: .
abundance: .
j_gene: TRBJ1-2
v_gene: TRBV20-1
CDR3aa: CSPDGNYGYTF
CDR3nt: TGCAGTCCAGACGGGAACTATGGCTACACCTTC